This T cell receptor (beta chain) was profiled in a study of blood T cells in healthy people across ages. Looking at the study overall: About one barcoded beta molecule was captured per two T cells (by template switching).

This clonotype showed up just a few times. Using a J-beta primer mix together with a sample-barcoded 5' primer, a second PCR was run for about 6 to 12 cycles. A template-switch adaptor with 12 random nucleotides tagged each cDNA molecule. TCRdb re-analysed the 5' RACE reads in MiXCR, keeping a single row per CDR3 protein. The sample yields roughly 550,000 distinct CDR3 sequences, less than 25% seen once. Germline values: CDR1 KGHDR, CDR2 SFDVKD. This CDR3 has 13 amino acids. These data were also filed under a second study, of T cells of mothers and their children. That source notes: All RNA that had been extracted was used for cDNA synthesis at approximately 1.5 ug per 15 ul. Second-round PCR products received sample barcodes and 2-4 random nucleotides from the M1S primer.

The specimen sequenced was blood. V is TRBV24-1 and J is TRBJ2-5; D is possibly TRBD2 (5 bases). The DNA end is a closer match to TRBJ2-1, so the J assignment may be wrong. The source of this sequence is a boy younger than 18 in good health. CDR3 bases: TGTGCCACCAGTGCTGTTAGGAGCGGTGAGCAGTTCTTC. Translating it yields CATSAVRSGEQFF.